Presented here are 30 T cell receptor beta chains from one specimen sequenced in a study of glioma-infiltrating T cells (TCRdb year 2016). Data came from an Illumina MiSeq. TCR alpha and beta CDR3 regions were amplified with the iRepertoire nested amplicon-rescue multiplex PCR (arm-PCR) platform from RNA. Through fastp at Q25 and MiXCR, TCRdb rebuilt clones from the public reads, retaining in-frame beta chains. A single entry per CDR3 protein holds the most common genes and DNA from its merged rows. A total of around 180,000 distinct CDR3 sequences appear in this sample, about 46% of them only once. 5.2% of the sample lies in the top ten. The sequencing sample was made of glioma tissue, nonneoplastic brain tissue, or PBMCs (not recorded which). These receptors were obtained from a human donor with low-grade glioma or glioblastoma, undergoing nonglioma brain surgery, or in good health (not recorded which).

This clonotype was seen at least ten times. This sequence joins TRBV28 and TRBJ2-7, with 7 bases that match TRBD1. The CDR3 contains 15 residues. J was trimmed by 6 bases and V by 6 bases; bases with no gene match: 14. CDR1 and CDR2 (germline): MDHEN, SYDVKM. This chain's CDR3 is CASSSGTVVRGEQYF. The DNA of the CDR3 is TGTGCCAGCAGCTCGGGGACAGTTGTCAGGGGCGAGCAGTACTTC. The variable domain in full, with the rest retrieved from reference TRBV28 and TRBJ2-7, is DVKVTQSSRYLVKRTGEKVFLECVQDMDHENMFWYRQDPGLGLRLIYFSYDVKMKEKGDIPEGYSVSREKKERFSLILESASTNQTSMYLCASSSGTVVRGEQYFGPGTRLTVT.

Comments on this clonotype: One base away lies a much larger clone, so this may be a sequencing read error. The chain combines TRBV20-1 with TRBJ2-1; the match to TRBD2 covers 9 bases. The germline V gene encodes CDR1 DFQATT and CDR2 SNEGSKA (reference sequence). This CDR3 comprises 16 residues. Trimming took 3 bases from V and 10 from J; bases not matched to a gene: 16. CDR3 sequence (DNA): TGCAGTGCTAGCCTAACCTCCGGGACTAGCATCTACGAGCAGTTCTTC. Translating gives CSASLTSGTSIYEQFF.

This clonotype appeared a few times. The chain has TRBV3-1 and TRBJ2-5; D unresolved. Germline-derived CDR1 and CDR2 are LGHDT and YNNKEL (reference sequence). This CDR3 contains 16 residues. The V gene lost 4 bases and the J gene lost 5 bases, with 20 bases spanning the gap. The CDR3 DNA reads as TGTGCCAGCAGCCCACCCCCGGGCTTTGACGACGAGACCCAGTACTTC. Translation gives CASSPPPGFDDETQYF.

Worth noting for this clonotype: This may come from a read error, since a much larger clone is one base off. This chain connects TRBV2 to TRBJ1-1; 7 positions match TRBD1. The CDR3 contains 15 residues. The V gene's germline CDR1 is SNHLY and CDR2 FYNNEI. The CDR3 loop reads CASSGEGASGTESFF. CDR3 in DNA: TGTGCCAGCAGCGGAGAGGGGGCGTCGGGCACTGAATCTTTCTTT.

This clonotype came up many times. The chain recombines TRBV27 with TRBJ2-3; 7 positions match TRBD2. V lost 3 bases and J lost 0; bases outside the gene matches: 3. The CDR3 loop spans 15 amino acids. Germline CDR1 reads MNHEY; CDR2 reads SMNVEV (reference sequence). CDR3 sequence (DNA): TGTGCCAGCAGTTTTTCCGGGGGGAGCACAGATACGCAGTATTTT. Encoded protein: CASSFSGGSTDTQYF.

V usage is TRBV7-2 and J usage is TRBJ2-7; D uncertain. The CDR3 has 11 amino acids. V lost 3 bases to trimming and J lost 5 bases, with 5 bases between them. CDR1 and CDR2 (germline): SGHTA, FQGNSA. The CDR3 is CASSFMDEQYF. CDR3 nucleotide sequence: TGTGCCAGCAGCTTTATGGACGAGCAGTACTTC.

This rearrangement joins TRBV7-9 to TRBJ1-2; D is unresolved. The CDR3 is 13 amino acids. V lost 2 bases, J lost 5 bases, and 9 bases lay in between. The germline CDR1 and CDR2 sequences are SEHNR and FQNEAQ (reference sequence). The CDR3: CASSLSRLYGYTF. In nucleotides, the CDR3 is TGTGCCAGCAGCTTATCTCGGTTATATGGCTACACCTTC.

The rearrangement joins TRBV7-7 to TRBJ2-1; maybe TRBD2 (5 bases). The V end lost 0 bases, the J end lost 8 bases, and 8 bases lay between the germline ends. Germline CDR1 SSHAT, CDR2 FNYEAQ (reference sequence). This CDR3 region has 13 residues. The CDR3 DNA reads as TGTGCCAGCAGCTTAGCTAGTAGCGATGAGCAGTTCTTC. Protein: CASSLASSDEQFF. Complete variable domain (other parts from reference TRBV7-7 and TRBJ2-1): GAGVSQSPRYKVTKRGQDVTLRCDPISSHATLYWYQQALGQGPEFLTYFNYEAQPDKSGLPSDRFSAERPEGSISTLTIQRTEQRDSAMYRCASSLASSDEQFFGPGTRLTVL.

The chain has TRBV5-1 and TRBJ1-1; D uncertain. The germline V and J ends were trimmed by 3 bases and 6 bases, with 18 bases remaining between them. This CDR3 is 15 amino acids long. Germline V CDR1 and CDR2: SGHRS, YFSETQ. This CDR3 reads CASSSLEGKRAEAFF. CDR3 DNA: TGCGCCAGCAGCTCCCTTGAGGGAAAGAGGGCTGAAGCTTTCTTT.

Note on this clonotype: A much larger clonotype is one base distant, so this may be a read error. The chain uses TRBV3-1 and TRBJ1-5; the D is unclear. The germline gives CDR1 LGHDT, CDR2 YNNKEL (reference sequence). The CDR3 is 15 amino acids. V dropped 0 bases and J dropped 5 bases, with 11 bases sitting between them. CDR3 sequence (DNA): TGTGCCAGCAGCCAAGATATGACCGGAGATCAGCCCCAGCATTTT. Translated, it gives CASSQDMTGDQPQHF.

This clonotype was recorded a few times. One base away lies a much larger clone, so this may be a sequencing read error. The rearrangement links TRBV20-1 to TRBJ2-7; TRBD2 agrees at 7 bases. V dropped 3 bases and J dropped 3; count of bases not matched to a gene: 11. Germline V gene sequence: CDR1 DFQATT, CDR2 SNEGSKA (reference sequence). This CDR3 spans 15 amino acids. Here the CDR3 DNA reads TGCAGTGCTAGTCCCCTTCGGGGGGATAACTACGAGCAGTACTTC. Protein product: CSASPLRGDNYEQYF.

This clonotype was observed a single time. At one of its ends the junction is not consistent with the germline gene, which may arise from a read error. The rearrangement links TRBV19 to TRBJ2-5; D possibly uses TRBD1 or TRBD2 (5 bases each). Germline CDR1 LNHDA, CDR2 SQIVND (reference sequence). This CDR3 spans 12 amino acids. This CDR3 is CASSVRGETKYF. The CDR3 nucleotides read TGTGCCAGTAGTGTTCGGGGCGAGACCAAGTACTTC.

The sample holds many counts of this clonotype. The rearrangement joins TRBV6-1 to TRBJ1-2, with 10 bases matching TRBD1. CDR1 and CDR2 (germline): MNHNS, SASEGT. The CDR3 has 15 amino acids. Germline trimming cut 5 bases from V and 5 bases from J; bases unmatched to any gene: 8. The CDR3 nucleotides read TGTGCCAGCAGTCCCTTGGGACAGGGGATGTATGGCTACACCTTC. As protein: CASSPLGQGMYGYTF.

With regard to this clonotype: A much more abundant neighbour one base away suggests this may be a read error. The genes are TRBV7-2 and TRBJ2-3; D is uncertain. Trimming cost V 4 bases and J 1 base, with 6 bases left between them. The CDR3 consists of 13 residues. Germline CDR1 SGHTA, CDR2 FQGNSA. The CDR3 reads CASSWIGTDTQYF. CDR3 nucleotides: TGTGCCAGCAGCTGGATAGGCACAGATACGCAGTATTTT.

On this clonotype itself: Possible read error: a much larger clone is one base away. The genes are TRBV7-2 and TRBJ2-1; 10 positions agree with TRBD2. Germline-derived CDR1 and CDR2 are SGHTA and FQGNSA. The CDR3 length is 14 residues. The CDR3 spells CASQAGGSYNEQLF. As DNA, the CDR3 is TGTGCCAGCCAAGCGGGAGGGTCCTACAATGAGCAGCTCTTC. The full variable domain, in which reference TRBV7-2 and TRBJ2-1 provide the parts outside the CDR3, is GAGVSQSPSNKVTEKGKDVELRCDPISGHTALYWYRQSLGQGLEFLIYFQGNSAPDKSGLPSDRFSAERTGGSVSTLTIQRTQQEDSAVYLCASQAGGSYNEQLFGPGTRLTVL.

A word on this clonotype: The junction does not match germline at one end; this may be a read error. The rearrangement joins TRBV6-1 to TRBJ1-5, with 9 bases aligning to TRBD1. CDR3 size: 20 residues. Germline CDR1 is MNHNS and CDR2 is SASEGT. In DNA, the CDR3 is TGTGCCAGCAGTGAAGGGGACAGGGTCAGGGGGGCGCATAGCAATAAGCCCAAGCATTTT. Its translation: CASSEGDRVRGAHSNKPKHF.

Of note for this clonotype: A much larger clone is a single base away; this may be a read error. The chain employs TRBV2 and TRBJ2-1, with D perhaps matching TRBD1 (5 bases). This CDR3 is 15 amino acids long. Germline V gives CDR1 SNHLY, CDR2 FYNNEI. CDR3: CTSSDTGASYNEQFF. The DNA of the CDR3 is TGTACCAGCAGTGATACAGGTGCCTCCTACAATGAGCAGTTCTTC.

The V and J genes are TRBV28 and TRBJ2-1; D possibly corresponds to TRBD1 (7 bases). There are 18 residues in the CDR3. V lost 3 bases and J 0 bases, leaving 18 bases between the germline ends. The germline V gene encodes CDR1 MDHEN and CDR2 SYDVKM. The chain's CDR3 is CASSFFGGTASSYNEQFF. CDR3 nucleotides: TGTGCCAGCAGTTTCTTTGGCGGGACAGCAAGCTCCTACAATGAGCAGTTCTTC.

Points on this clonotype: Germline is not matched at one junction end, which may reflect a read error. The gene calls are TRBV19 and TRBJ1-5; D is undetermined. The CDR3 contains 14 residues. Germline-derived CDR1 and CDR2 are LNHDA and SQIVND (reference sequence). The CDR3 loop is CASSIANSNQPQDF. The CDR3 DNA reads TGTGCCAGTAGTATAGCTAATAGCAATCAGCCCCAGGATTTT.

J is TRBJ1-5 and V is TRBV12-5, with 7 bases matching TRBD1. Germline assignment: CDR1 LGHNT and CDR2 FRNRAP. The CDR3 consists of 15 residues. The V and J ends lost 3 bases and 4 bases, in that order; junction bases with no gene match: 6. The CDR3 coding sequence is TGTGCTAGTGGTTTTTACGACAGGGTTAATCAGCCCCAGCATTTT. It translates to CASGFYDRVNQPQHF.

This clonotype was detected many times. The rearrangement links TRBV6-1 to TRBJ2-3; D is unclear. This CDR3 region has 12 residues. V was cut by 7 bases and J by 3 bases, with 8 bases left in between. The V gene's germline CDR1 is MNHNS and CDR2 SASEGT. Here the CDR3 reads CASKATTDTQYF. CDR3 DNA: TGTGCCAGCAAAGCAACGACAGATACGCAGTATTTT.

With respect to this clonotype: A read error may explain this, as a much larger clone is one base away. The chain links TRBV20-1 to TRBJ2-5, with 8 bases fitting TRBD1. Germline V gene data show CDR1 as DFQATT and CDR2 as SNEGSKA (reference sequence). The CDR3 is made up of 15 amino acids. This CDR3 reads CSAKWSRGLQENQYF. For the CDR3, the DNA is TGCAGTGCTAAGTGGTCCAGGGGGCTCCAAGAGAACCAGTACTTC.

Points on this clonotype: A much larger clone differs by one base, so this may be a read error. The genes are TRBV6-9 and TRBJ2-7; 7 nucleotides line up with TRBD2. This CDR3 contains 16 residues. Per the germline V gene, CDR1 is MNHGY and CDR2 is SVAAGI. With V trimmed by 3 bases and J by 0 bases, 8 bases remained unmatched. The CDR3 DNA reads as TGTGCCAGCAGTTACCCTAGGCTAGCGGTCTCCTACGAGCAGTACTTC. It encodes CASSYPRLAVSYEQYF.

This clonotype was picked up many times. This chain uses TRBV27 with TRBJ2-7; D remains ambiguous. There are 11 residues in the CDR3. V lost 3 bases and J 7 bases, leaving 7 bases between the germline ends. Germline V lookup: CDR1 MNHEY, CDR2 SMNVEV (reference sequence). The DNA for the CDR3 is TGTGCCAGCAGTTTTGGAGTAGAGCAGTACTTC. Its translation: CASSFGVEQYF.

The rearrangement links TRBV12-3 or TRBV12-4 to TRBJ2-1; D remains unclear. CDR3 length: 14 residues. With 1 base removed from V and 2 bases from J, the gap between germline ends came to 6 bases. CDR3 residues: CASSLGYPYNEQFF. Here the CDR3 DNA reads TGTGCCAGCAGTTTAGGTTACCCCTACAATGAGCAGTTCTTC.

Worth noting for this clonotype: Possible read error: a much larger clone is one base away. CDR3 loop: CASRSGGGVWNYEQYF. The CDR3, as DNA: TGTGCCAGCAGATCGGGAGGTGGGGTGTGGAACTACGAGCAGTACTTC. J is TRBJ2-7 and V is TRBV28; TRBD2 matches 7 bases. V dropped 6 bases and J dropped 3; count of bases not matched to a gene: 14. CDR3 size: 16 residues. Germline V gives CDR1 MDHEN, CDR2 SYDVKM.

The rearrangement uses TRBV3-1 and TRBJ2-3, with 12 bases fitting TRBD2. V was clipped by 4 bases and J by 1 base; unmatched bases: 3. There are 16 residues in the CDR3. The germline gives CDR1 LGHDT, CDR2 YNNKEL (reference sequence). Written as DNA, the CDR3 is TGTGCCAGCAGCCGACGACTAGCGGGAGGCACAGATACGCAGTATTTT. Encoded protein: CASSRRLAGGTDTQYF.

V gene TRBV6-1 combines with J gene TRBJ1-5; 7 bases align to TRBD1. This CDR3 contains 13 residues. Germline values: CDR1 MNHNS, CDR2 SASEGT. V lost 7 bases and J lost 5; bases outside the gene matches: 5. The CDR3 nucleotides read TGTGCCAGCATCCGGGACAGTGATCAGCCCCAGCATTTT. Translating it yields CASIRDSDQPQHF.

This chain links TRBV24-1 with TRBJ2-1, with unresolved D. Looked up from germline, CDR1 is KGHDR and CDR2 is SFDVKD. The V end lost 5 bases, the J end lost 6 bases, and 10 bases lay between the germline ends. There are 13 residues in the CDR3. Here the CDR3 reads CATSARLLNEQFF. The CDR3 DNA is TGTGCCACCAGTGCTCGTCTCCTCAATGAGCAGTTCTTC.

The chain joins TRBV20-1 to TRBJ2-4, with D maybe TRBD1 (6 bases). The CDR3 extends over 16 amino acids. Germline V gives CDR1 DFQATT, CDR2 SNEGSKA (reference sequence). The germline V and J ends were trimmed by 4 bases and 0 bases, with 16 bases remaining between them. In nucleotides, the CDR3 is TGCAGTGCTATATCACAGGGTGTCTTAGCCAAAAACATTCAGTACTTC. Protein sequence: CSAISQGVLAKNIQYF.